A single sample is the source of the 27 T cell receptor beta chains below, sequenced in a study of blood T cell repertoires in COVID-19. Clones were read by immunoSEQ multiplex PCR, and TCRdb kept only the in-frame ones, dropping some. The sample yields about 530,000 clones, roughly nine tenths seen once. The sample taken for sequencing was peripheral blood. These receptors all stem from a woman between 50 and 59 years old with COVID-19, enrolled during active disease.

The J gene is TRBJ2-1, the V gene TRBV7-8, with 10 bases that match TRBD2. The germline gives CDR1 SGHVS, CDR2 FQNEAQ. V lost 1 base, J lost 4 bases, and 7 bases stayed unmatched. The CDR3 spans 17 residues. The CDR3 protein is CASSLGGASGGYNEQFF. CDR3 nucleotides: TGTGCCAGCAGCTTAGGAGGGGCTAGCGGGGGATACAATGAGCAGTTCTTC.

The rearrangement uses TRBV19 and TRBJ1-1; maybe TRBD1 (5 bases). Germline assignment: CDR1 LNHDA and CDR2 SQIVND (reference sequence). V was shortened by 4 bases and J by 4 bases, with 13 bases between the two germline ends. The length of the CDR3 is 14 residues. The CDR3 coding sequence is TGTGCCAGTAGTACTATAGGGGAGGCCACTGAAGCTTTCTTT. Protein: CASSTIGEATEAFF.

The chain has TRBV14 and TRBJ1-2, with D possibly being TRBD1 (5 bases). The CDR3 totals 14 residues. The germline gives CDR1 SGHDN, CDR2 FVKESK. V shed 8 bases and J shed 4 bases, with 17 bases lying between them. This CDR3 reads CASSRDLGIYGYTF. The CDR3 bases are TGTGCCAGCTCACGGGACTTAGGGATCTATGGCTACACCTTC. Combining the CDR3 with reference TRBV14 and TRBJ1-2 gives the whole variable domain EAGVTQFPSHSVIEKGQTVTLRCDPISGHDNLYWYRRVMGKEIKFLLHFVKESKQDESGMPNNRFLAERTGGTYSTLKVQPAELEDSGVYFCASSRDLGIYGYTFGSGTRLTVV.

The chain couples TRBV7-9 to TRBJ1-3, with a weak D call TRBD1 (5 bases). V was shortened by 5 bases and J by 4 bases, with 12 bases between the two germline ends. The CDR3 has 14 residues. Germline V gene sequence: CDR1 SEHNR, CDR2 FQNEAQ (reference sequence). Here the CDR3 reads CASSRGDPGNTIYF. The CDR3, as DNA: TGTGCCAGCAGCCGGGGGGACCCGGGAAACACCATATATTTT.

The chain combines TRBV9 with TRBJ2-7, with 7 bases identical to TRBD2. The length of the CDR3 is 15 residues. V lost 3 bases, J lost 5 bases, and 11 bases stayed unmatched. Germline loops: CDR1 SGDLS, CDR2 YYNGEE. CDR3 loop: CASSGRAGDIDEQYF. The CDR3 DNA is TGTGCCAGCAGCGGGCGCGCGGGAGACATTGACGAGCAGTACTTC.

Written as DNA, the CDR3 is TGTGCCAGCACCAAGGAAACAGGGGGTAGGGAGACCCAGTACTTC. This encodes CASTKETGGRETQYF. This chain uses TRBV25-1 with TRBJ2-5, with TRBD1 matching over 8 bases. The CDR3 loop spans 15 amino acids. Trimming removed 7 bases from V and 5 bases from J; junction bases left unmatched: 12. Per the germline V gene, CDR1 is MGHDK and CDR2 is SYGVNS.

V usage is TRBV5-1 and J usage is TRBJ2-1; 13 bases map to TRBD2. The CDR3 is made up of 16 amino acids. V lost 4 bases, J lost 6 bases, and 7 bases stayed unmatched. Germline assignment: CDR1 SGHRS and CDR2 YFSETQ. The CDR3 DNA sequence: TGCGCCAGCAGCCCCCCTTGGACTAGCGGGGGCAATGAGCAGTTCTTC. Amino acids: CASSPPWTSGGNEQFF.

V is TRBV6-5 and J is TRBJ1-2; D remains unclear. The CDR3 totals 13 residues. Deletions cut 9 bases from V and 1 base from J, with 12 bases between. Germline assignment: CDR1 MNHEY and CDR2 SVGAGI. CDR3 nucleotides: TGTGCCAGTCTGGGCCCTTTTAACTATGGCTACACCTTC. The encoded protein is CASLGPFNYGYTF.

The chain uses TRBV5-1 and TRBJ1-5; D might be TRBD1 (6 bases). Germline-derived CDR1 and CDR2 are SGHRS and YFSETQ. Trimming left V 5 bases short and J 5 bases short, with 14 bases between. The CDR3 length is 14 residues. The CDR3 DNA sequence: TGCGCCAGCAGACTGGGAGGGGGGGATCAGCCCCAGCATTTT. As protein: CASRLGGGDQPQHF. The full variable domain, in which reference TRBV5-1 and TRBJ1-5 provide the parts outside the CDR3, is KAGVTQTPRYLIKTRGQQVTLSCSPISGHRSVSWYQQTPGQGLQFLFEYFSETQRNKGNFPGRFSGRQFSNSRSEMNVSTLELGDSALYLCASRLGGGDQPQHFGDGTRLSIL.

The chain is built from TRBV3-1 (or the pseudogene TRBV3-2) and TRBJ2-4, with 7 positions matching TRBD1. Germline values: CDR1 LGHDT, CDR2 YNNKEL (reference sequence). This CDR3 has 14 amino acids. J gave up 7 bases and V 0 bases, and 3 bases lay outside the gene matches. CDR3 sequence: CASSQDRGTNIQYF. The CDR3, as DNA: TGTGCCAGCAGCCAAGACAGGGGGACGAACATTCAGTACTTC.

J is TRBJ1-1 and V is TRBV19, with D perhaps TRBD1 (5 bases). Per the germline V gene, CDR1 is LNHDA and CDR2 is SQIVND (reference sequence). The CDR3 is 16 residues long. V was clipped by 6 bases and J by 2 bases, with 19 bases between them. The CDR3 sequence is CASRMLAGGSNTEAFF. The CDR3 DNA reads as TGTGCCAGTAGAATGCTGGCGGGGGGGTCTAACACTGAAGCTTTCTTT.

This chain joins TRBV4-1 and TRBJ2-2, with D possibly being TRBD2 (6 bases). The V end was cut by 2 bases, the J end by 2 bases, with 9 bases between. This CDR3 has 15 amino acids. Germline lookup yields CDR1 MGHRA and CDR2 YSYEKL. CDR3 DNA sequence: TGCGCCAGCAGCCAAATGGGGGGAAACACCGGGGAGCTGTTTTTT. Its translation: CASSQMGGNTGELFF.

The chain carries TRBV19 and TRBJ1-1; tentatively, D is TRBD1 (5 bases). This CDR3 contains 15 residues. The ends were cut back, 5 bases at V and 0 bases at J, with 13 bases in the middle. Germline CDR1 is LNHDA and CDR2 is SQIVND (reference sequence). The CDR3 loop is CASSPPQGVNTEAFF. The CDR3 DNA reads as TGTGCCAGTAGTCCCCCGCAAGGGGTGAACACTGAAGCTTTCTTT.

The rearrangement joins TRBV11-2 to TRBJ2-6; D is perhaps TRBD1 (6 bases). The CDR3 totals 16 residues. The germline V gene encodes CDR1 SGHAT and CDR2 FQNNGV. Deletions cut 4 bases from V and 3 bases from J, with 13 bases between. CDR3 sequence reads: CASSSQGFGGANVLTF. In DNA form, the CDR3 reads TGTGCCAGCAGCTCCCAGGGGTTTGGTGGGGCCAACGTCCTGACTTTC.

The CDR3 reads CASSIGKAVYSNQPQHF. The CDR3 nucleotides are TGTGCCAGTAGTATCGGGAAGGCGGTCTATAGCAATCAGCCCCAGCATTTT. The J gene is TRBJ1-5, the V gene TRBV19, with D unclear. There are 17 residues in the CDR3. CDR1 and CDR2 (germline): LNHDA, SQIVND (reference sequence). The ends were cut back, 3 bases at V and 0 bases at J, with 15 bases in the middle.

The chain carries TRBV19 and TRBJ1-5, with D unclear. The CDR3 has 12 residues. The V gene's germline CDR1 is LNHDA and CDR2 SQIVND (reference sequence). Trimming removed 7 bases at V and 7 bases at J, with 11 bases between. The CDR3 DNA follows: TGTGCCAGTACTAGGAACGGACAGCCCCAGCATTTT. It codes for CASTRNGQPQHF.

The table lists this clone with a few counts. The gene calls are TRBV6-5 and TRBJ1-6; no clear D gene. V was clipped by 8 bases and J by 8 bases, with 13 bases between them. CDR1 and CDR2 from the germline V gene are MNHEY and SVGAGI. This CDR3 spans 13 amino acids. The CDR3 DNA follows: TGTGCCAGCTCTAGGTATTTCGATTCACCCCTCCACTTT. This encodes CASSRYFDSPLHF.

Only one count was recorded for this clone. The chain has TRBV7-2 and TRBJ2-2; D ambiguous. With 1 base removed from V and 0 bases from J, the gap between germline ends came to 12 bases. Germline-derived CDR1 and CDR2 are SGHTA and FQGNSA. The CDR3 extends over 17 amino acids. The CDR3 is CASSLVGESANTGELFF. The CDR3 region has the DNA TGTGCCAGCAGCTTAGTCGGAGAAAGCGCGAACACCGGGGAGCTGTTTTTT.

V is TRBV28 and J is TRBJ1-1; 7 bases line up with TRBD1. From germline, CDR1 is MDHEN and CDR2 SYDVKM. The CDR3 length is 15 residues. V trimming: 3 bases; J trimming: 5 bases; junction bases outside the gene matches: 9. The CDR3 DNA reads TGTGCCAGCAGTTTGGCTTACAGGGGAGGTACTGAAGCTTTCTTT. Translating it yields CASSLAYRGGTEAFF. The whole variable domain, remainder taken from reference TRBV28 and TRBJ1-1, is DVKVTQSSRYLVKRTGEKVFLECVQDMDHENMFWYRQDPGLGLRLIYFSYDVKMKEKGDIPEGYSVSREKKERFSLILESASTNQTSMYLCASSLAYRGGTEAFFGQGTRLTVV.

This rearrangement joins TRBV19 to TRBJ1-2; the D is unclear. CDR1 and CDR2 (germline): LNHDA, SQIVND (reference sequence). This CDR3 is 15 amino acids long. V was shortened by 3 bases and J by 2 bases, with 13 bases between the two germline ends. The CDR3, as DNA: TGTGCCAGTAGTATTGATGGCGTGACAAACTATGGCTACACCTTC. This codes for CASSIDGVTNYGYTF.

J is TRBJ1-2 and V is TRBV4-2; D uncertain. This CDR3 comprises 14 residues. Trimming shortened V by 4 bases and J by 0 bases, and 9 bases separated the two germline ends. Germline assignment: CDR1 LGHNA and CDR2 YNFKEQ. CDR3 sequence (DNA): TGTGCCAGCAGCCCCCCCGGTGCTAACTATGGCTACACCTTC. It encodes CASSPPGANYGYTF.

The V and J genes are TRBV27 and TRBJ1-2, with 7 bases that match TRBD1. The J segment lost 4 bases and the V segment lost 8 bases, leaving 7 bases of the junction unmatched. The germline V gene encodes CDR1 MNHEY and CDR2 SMNVEV (reference sequence). The length of the CDR3 is 13 residues. CDR3 amino acids: CASQRQGSYGYTF. The CDR3, as DNA: TGTGCCAGCCAAAGACAGGGAAGCTATGGCTACACCTTC.

The V and J genes are TRBV27 and TRBJ2-5; 13 nucleotides line up with TRBD2. Germline values: CDR1 MNHEY, CDR2 SMNVEV (reference sequence). Trimming removed 5 bases from V and 6 bases from J; junction bases left unmatched: 15. The CDR3 contains 18 residues. The CDR3 DNA reads as TGTGCCAGCAGTCCCCCGGGACTAGCGGGGTCCGGCGGGAAGACCCAGTACTTC. Residues: CASSPPGLAGSGGKTQYF.

The chain uses TRBV4-1 and TRBJ1-3; no reliable D call. The CDR3 has 14 amino acids. Per germline, CDR1 MGHRA and CDR2 YSYEKL. The ends were cut back, 2 bases at V and 5 bases at J, with 10 bases in the middle. CDR3 region: CASSQLRNRNTIYF. CDR3 in DNA: TGCGCCAGCAGCCAACTGCGGAACAGAAACACCATATATTTT.

The J gene is TRBJ1-1, the V gene TRBV5-1, with 12 positions matching TRBD1. V dropped 7 bases and J dropped 1; count of bases not matched to a gene: 5. Germline CDR1 and CDR2: SGHRS and YFSETQ. CDR3 size: 15 residues. CDR3 sequence: CASGRDRGPNTEAFF. The CDR3 DNA sequence: TGCGCCAGCGGCCGGGACAGGGGGCCGAACACTGAAGCTTTCTTT.

Worth noting for this clone: The identical CDR3 is also encoded by other nucleotide sequences in the sample. The chain carries TRBV6-5 and TRBJ1-2; D is perhaps TRBD1 (5 bases). V was shortened by 4 bases and J by 5 bases, with 5 bases between the two germline ends. Germline V gives CDR1 MNHEY, CDR2 SVGAGI. CDR3 size: 11 residues. CDR3 region: CASSSGYGYTF. CDR3 coding DNA: TGTGCCAGCAGTTCAGGGTATGGCTACACCTTC.

The chain joins TRBV5-1 to TRBJ2-7, with D perhaps TRBD2 (5 bases). The V gene lost 0 bases and the J gene lost 3 bases, with 7 bases spanning the gap. CDR3 size: 13 residues. Germline lookup yields CDR1 SGHRS and CDR2 YFSETQ. In nucleotides, the CDR3 is TGCGCCAGCAGCTTGGCGGGGAACTACGAGCAGTACTTC. Translated, it gives CASSLAGNYEQYF.